One sample yielded the 13 T cell receptor beta chains listed below, sequenced in a study of CD8+CD57+ T cells in acquired aplastic anemia. Selection for sequencing was limited to patients who had shown CD8+CD57+ cell expansion by flow cytometry. According to the study, genomic DNA was the template for TCR beta VDJ and CDR3 profiling. TCRdb itself ran the reads through MiXCR, one entry per CDR3 protein. The sample holds 200,000 or so distinct CDR3 sequences, 65% seen once. Specimen: sorted CD4+, CD8+, or CD8+CD57+ T cells (not recorded which) from PBMCs. Receptor source: a human donor with aplastic anemia.

This clonotype turned up a few times. V and J are TRBV20-1 and TRBJ2-3, with D possibly matching TRBD2 (6 bases). V was clipped by 5 bases and J by 0 bases, with 12 bases between them. CDR3 length: 14 residues. CDR1 DFQATT and CDR2 SNEGSKA come from the germline V gene (reference sequence). Here the CDR3 DNA reads TGCAGTGCTGGGCGCGGGGTAAGCACAGATACGCAGTATTTT. Protein product: CSAGRGVSTDTQYF.

This chain connects TRBV12-3 or TRBV12-4 to TRBJ2-6; D is undetermined. V shed 6 bases and J shed 2 bases, with 8 bases lying between them. CDR3 length: 14 amino acids. CDR3: CASRISAGANVLTF. Written as DNA, the CDR3 is TGTGCCAGCAGGATAAGTGCTGGGGCCAACGTCCTGACTTTC.

This clonotype was detected a few times. The rearrangement uses TRBV7-9 and TRBJ2-7; tentative D call: TRBD1 (5 bases). The germline V gene encodes CDR1 SEHNR and CDR2 FQNEAQ (reference sequence). The CDR3 totals 15 residues. V was cut by 5 bases and J by 7 bases, with 21 bases left in between. CDR3: CASSLLGQGLGEQYF. DNA of the CDR3: TGTGCCAGCAGCCTCCTCGGACAAGGCTTAGGGGAGCAGTACTTC.

The chain links TRBV6-6 to TRBJ2-7; 10 bases match TRBD1. Losses at the gene ends were 5 bases for V and 8 bases for J; bases not matched to a gene: 9. CDR3 size: 14 residues. CDR1 and CDR2 from the germline V gene are MNHNY and SVGAGI (reference sequence). CDR3 sequence: CASSTGQGKGKQYF. CDR3 sequence (DNA): TGTGCCAGCAGTACGGGACAGGGGAAGGGTAAGCAGTACTTC.

The rearrangement links TRBV29-1 to TRBJ2-7, with TRBD1 identical over 9 bases. The V gene's germline CDR1 is SQVTM and CDR2 ANQGSEA. The CDR3 spans 13 residues. Trimming took 7 bases from V and 2 from J; bases not matched to a gene: 6. The CDR3 region has the DNA TGCAGCGCCAGGACAGGGGCGACCTACGAGCAGTACTTC. This sequence encodes CSARTGATYEQYF.

The rearrangement links TRBV13 to TRBJ2-1, with 10 bases matching TRBD2. Germline V lookup: CDR1 PRHDT, CDR2 FYEKMQ (reference sequence). The CDR3 runs to 14 residues. V was pared by 8 bases and J by 7 bases, with 8 bases of the junction left unmatched. The CDR3 region is CASLWLAGANEQFF. Here the CDR3 DNA reads TGTGCCAGCTTATGGCTAGCGGGGGCAAATGAGCAGTTCTTC.

In its sample, this clonotype was seen once. The chain combines TRBV7-6 with TRBJ2-1, with TRBD1 as a possible D gene (8 bases). Germline V gives CDR1 SGHVS, CDR2 FNYEAQ. The V end was cut by 5 bases, the J end by 14 bases, with 16 bases between. The CDR3 extends over 12 amino acids. CDR3 coding DNA: TGTGCCAGCAGCCGCGGGGGACAGGCGAAGTTCTTC. Its protein product is CASSRGGQAKFF.

The chain employs TRBV12-3 or TRBV12-4 and TRBJ1-6; 10 bases line up with TRBD1. The ends lost 8 bases at V and 10 bases at J; junction bases unmatched: 2. This CDR3 has 12 amino acids. CDR3 coding DNA: TGTGCCAGCTGGACAGGGGGGTCACCCCTCCACTTT. This translates into CASWTGGSPLHF.

The V gene is TRBV19, the J gene TRBJ1-2; D not resolved. Germline CDR1 reads LNHDA; CDR2 reads SQIVND (reference sequence). Trimming took 7 bases from V and 1 from J, leaving 13 bases between them. This CDR3 comprises 14 residues. The CDR3 protein is CASTPGQINYGYTF. The CDR3 DNA follows: TGTGCCAGTACCCCTGGGCAGATTAACTATGGCTACACCTTC.

The chain carries TRBV15 and TRBJ2-7; 9 nucleotides agree with TRBD2. The CDR3 sequence is 16 residues long. The germline CDR1 and CDR2 sequences are LNHNV and YYDKDF (reference sequence). J gave up 3 bases and V 3 bases, and 9 bases lay outside the gene matches. CDR3 nucleotide sequence: TGTGCCACCAGCAGCCCCGGGGGACTAGCAAACTACGAGCAGTACTTC. Translated: CATSSPGGLANYEQYF.

The V gene is TRBV7-9, the J gene TRBJ2-7; no clear D gene. V was pared by 9 bases and J by 3 bases, with 12 bases between. This CDR3 has 12 residues. Germline CDR1 is SEHNR and CDR2 is FQNEAQ (reference sequence). The CDR3 loop reads CASMGFNYEQYF. DNA of the CDR3: TGTGCCAGTATGGGGTTTAACTACGAGCAGTACTTC.

The rearrangement joins TRBV7-9 to TRBJ1-5, with TRBD1 as a possible D gene (5 bases). Germline CDR1 is SEHNR and CDR2 is FQNEAQ (reference sequence). With 1 base removed from V and 5 bases from J, the gap between germline ends came to 12 bases. This CDR3 is 15 amino acids long. The CDR3 protein is CASSLDAGPYQPQHF. CDR3 DNA: TGTGCCAGCAGCTTAGACGCGGGGCCATATCAGCCCCAGCATTTT.

The chain combines TRBV20-1 with TRBJ2-3, with 8 bases aligning to TRBD2. This CDR3 is built from 14 residues. CDR1 DFQATT and CDR2 SNEGSKA come from the germline V gene (reference sequence). Germline trimming cut 3 bases from V and 3 bases from J; bases unmatched to any gene: 5. This chain's CDR3 is CSASHGGDTDTQYF. The CDR3 DNA sequence: TGCAGTGCTAGCCACGGGGGGGATACAGATACGCAGTATTTT.